Following are 14 T cell receptor beta chains from one sample sequenced in a study of patients and donors after allogeneic stem cell transplantation. TCRdb used MiXCR to reprocess the RT-PCR reads, holding one entry per CDR3 protein. This sample has about 230,000 distinct CDR3 sequences; 13% to 15% occur once, and the top ten carry around a tenth. The material sequenced was blood, either unsorted or a sorted T cell fraction (not recorded which). The receptors shown here come from a human donor who was either an allogeneic HSCT recipient or a stem cell or donor lymphocyte infusion donor (not recorded which). It is not recorded whose cells these are; they may come from a transplant donor.

The table lists this clonotype with many counts. The V call is TRBV10-3, the J call TRBJ2-1; maybe TRBD2 (6 bases). The V gene's germline CDR1 is ENHRY and CDR2 SYGVKD. CDR3 length: 12 residues. Trimming removed 3 bases from V and 10 bases from J, with 10 bases in between. For the CDR3, the DNA is TGTGCCATCAGTGATGTGACTAGGGAGCAGTTCTTC. As protein: CAISDVTREQFF.

In this sample, this clonotype turned up many times. This chain connects TRBV14 to TRBJ1-2; D remains unclear. Germline assignment: CDR1 SGHDN and CDR2 FVKESK. Trimming stripped 3 bases from V and 4 bases from J, with 12 bases between. The CDR3 is 14 amino acids. CDR3 residues: CASSHTQRVYGYTF. The DNA for the CDR3 is TGTGCCAGCAGCCACACCCAGAGAGTCTATGGCTACACCTTC.

This clonotype was observed a few times. This sequence joins TRBV20-1 and TRBJ2-5, with D possibly being TRBD2 (6 bases). This CDR3 region has 14 residues. Trimming removed 5 bases at V and 0 bases at J, with 13 bases between. Germline lookup yields CDR1 DFQATT and CDR2 SNEGSKA (reference sequence). The DNA for the CDR3 is TGCAGTGCTGGCGGCGGGGTGTACCAAGAGACCCAGTACTTC. Translating it yields CSAGGGVYQETQYF.

In this sample, this clonotype turned up many times. The V and J genes are TRBV30 and TRBJ2-1; tentative D call: TRBD1 (6 bases). The germline V and J ends were trimmed by 4 bases and 6 bases, with 10 bases remaining between them. The CDR3 has 12 amino acids. Looked up from germline, CDR1 is GTSNPN and CDR2 is SVGIG (reference sequence). This CDR3 reads CAWTGTFNEQFF. The CDR3 nucleotides are TGTGCCTGGACCGGGACATTCAATGAGCAGTTCTTC.

This clonotype was picked up a small number of times. The chain joins TRBV30 to TRBJ2-1, with D uncertain. There are 17 residues in the CDR3. Trimming stripped 1 base from V and 0 bases from J, with 16 bases between. CDR1 and CDR2 (germline): GTSNPN, SVGIG (reference sequence). The CDR3 coding sequence is TGTGCCTGGAGTGCCATGGGTATAGTTAGCTCCTACAATGAGCAGTTCTTC. Its translation is CAWSAMGIVSSYNEQFF.

This clonotype was seen a few times. The chain has TRBV5-1 and TRBJ2-6; the D call may be TRBD1 or TRBD2 (5 bases each). Trimming pared 3 bases from V and 0 bases from J, leaving 10 bases between. The CDR3 consists of 16 residues. CDR1 SGHRS and CDR2 YFSETQ come from the germline V gene. CDR3 coding DNA: TGCGCCAGCAGCTGGGGGTGGGGCTCTGGGGCCAACGTCCTGACTTTC. Protein product: CASSWGWGSGANVLTF.

This clonotype was seen only a few times. V is TRBV12-3 or TRBV12-4 and J is TRBJ2-3, with no clear D. The CDR3 length is 12 residues. V lost 5 bases, J lost 6 bases, and 9 bases lay in between. The CDR3 DNA follows: TGTGCCAGCAGTATTCGGACGGATACGCAGTATTTT. This encodes CASSIRTDTQYF.

This chain connects TRBV11-2 to TRBJ2-1; D might be TRBD2 (5 bases). This CDR3 spans 19 amino acids. V was pared by 5 bases and J by 4 bases, with 27 bases between. CDR1 and CDR2 (germline): SGHAT, FQNNGV. The CDR3 DNA follows: TGTGCCAGCAGCCCCCTCGGAGGACTTCCTTTACGCGGGTACAATGAGCAGTTCTTC. It translates to CASSPLGGLPLRGYNEQFF.

This chain connects TRBV7-6 to TRBJ2-1; D call uncertain. Trimming pared 1 base from V and 10 bases from J, leaving 17 bases between. Germline values: CDR1 SGHVS, CDR2 FNYEAQ. The CDR3 spans 15 residues. The CDR3 DNA sequence: TGTGCCAGCAGCTTAGATAGGGATCCCGTTAGGGAGCAGTTCTTC. Its translation: CASSLDRDPVREQFF.

This clonotype was seen more than once but under ten times. V and J are TRBV19 and TRBJ2-3; TRBD1 agrees at 7 bases. CDR1 and CDR2 (germline): LNHDA, SQIVND (reference sequence). After removal of 6 bases from V and 2 bases from J, the junction contained 11 bases not matched to a gene. The CDR3 length is 16 residues. The CDR3 reads CASSPGNGQVTDTQYF. The CDR3 DNA follows: TGTGCCAGTAGCCCTGGAAACGGACAGGTCACAGATACGCAGTATTTT.

There are many counts of this clonotype. This rearrangement joins TRBV5-1 to TRBJ2-1, with a possible D match to TRBD2 (5 bases). The V gene lost 4 bases and the J gene lost 2 bases, with 10 bases spanning the gap. CDR1 is SGHRS, CDR2 YFSETQ, per germline. The CDR3 is 14 amino acids. This chain's CDR3 is CASSLERTYNEQFF. The CDR3 bases are TGCGCCAGCAGCCTAGAGCGGACCTACAATGAGCAGTTCTTC.

The chain combines TRBV19 with TRBJ2-7, with D tentatively TRBD1 (5 bases). The V gene lost 9 bases and the J gene lost 3 bases, with 12 bases spanning the gap. The CDR3 covers 12 residues. CDR1 and CDR2 from the germline V gene are LNHDA and SQIVND (reference sequence). CDR3 amino acids: CASPRTHYEQYF. As DNA, the CDR3 is TGTGCCAGCCCCAGGACACACTACGAGCAGTACTTC.

This clonotype was detected only a few times. A single base separates this from a much larger clone, so it may be a read error. J is TRBJ2-1 and V is TRBV7-9; weak D call: TRBD1 (5 bases). There are 15 residues in the CDR3. Between the trimmed V and J ends, which lost 1 base and 0 bases, there was a span of 7 bases. The germline CDR1 and CDR2 sequences are SEHNR and FQNEAQ (reference sequence). The CDR3 spells CASSLDRSSYNEQFF. The CDR3 nucleotides are TGTGCCAGCAGCTTAGACAGGAGCTCCTACAATGAGCAGTTCTTC.

The chain couples TRBV30 to TRBJ1-4; D gene ambiguous. Trimming shortened V by 7 bases and J by 10 bases, and 13 bases separated the two germline ends. The CDR3 length is 11 residues. The germline gives CDR1 GTSNPN, CDR2 SVGIG (reference sequence). The CDR3 DNA reads TGTGCCTCCGGTGACTTGGGAAAACTGTTTTTT. Residues: CASGDLGKLFF.